This T cell receptor beta chain was identified during a study of control samples from healthy donors and cancer patients. Measured with immunoSEQ multiplex PCR; TCRdb has only the in-frame clones, and not every one. Here the sample spans about 110,000 clones, roughly 79% being singletons. This TCR was recovered from a young man in good health. The specimen was blood.

CDR3 amino acids: CAWSHGNTEAFF. DNA of the CDR3: TGTGCCTGGAGTCACGGGAACACTGAAGCTTTCTTT. This rearrangement joins TRBV30 to TRBJ1-1; no clear D. V gave up 2 bases and J gave up 1 base, with 5 bases separating them. The CDR3 runs to 12 residues. Germline CDR1 reads GTSNPN; CDR2 reads SVGIG (reference sequence). The full variable domain, with the rest looked up from reference TRBV30 and TRBJ1-1, is SQTIHQWPATLVQPVGSPLSLECTVEGTSNPNLYWYRQAAGRGLQLLFYSVGIGQISSEVPQNLSASRPQDRQFILSSKKLLLSDSGFYLCAWSHGNTEAFFGQGTRLTVV.